This record concerns one TCR beta chain sequence. The data were taken from a study of Ad26.COV2.S vaccination and SARS-CoV-2 variants. CDR3 length equals 17 residues. V trimming: 0 bases; J trimming: 2 bases; junction bases outside the gene matches: 9. Germline CDR1 and CDR2: SGHRS and YFSETQ. The treatment denotes: roughly 20 received Ad26.COV2.S at low or high dose, single or two shots; about 5 received placebo; per-sample allocation not given. Samples were taken on day 63 after the first vaccine or placebo injection. Clones were read by immunoSEQ multiplex PCR, and TCRdb kept only the in-frame ones, dropping some. The sample lists over 300,000 clones, 83% seen once, with around 7.4% in the top ten.

This receptor was identified in a person aged 18 to 65 who received the Ad26.COV2.S COVID-19 vaccine or a placebo. Material: peripheral blood, obtained in a trial of Ad26.COV2.S vaccine versus placebo. V gene TRBV5-1 combines with J gene TRBJ2-5, with 8 bases lining up with TRBD1. CDR3 loop: CASSLVIGTGTQETQYF. Here the CDR3 DNA reads TGCGCCAGCAGCTTGGTTATAGGGACAGGAACACAAGAGACCCAGTACTTC.